A single count supports the clone carrying this TCR beta chain. The data were taken from a study of blood T cells in healthy people across ages. Using a J-beta primer mix together with a sample-barcoded 5' primer, a second PCR was run for roughly 6 to 11 cycles. TCRdb called the 5' RACE reads again in MiXCR, with one record for every CDR3 protein. The sample has 700,000 or so distinct CDR3 sequences, 20% to 25% seen once; the top ten hold approximately 20%. CDR1 is SGHNT and CDR2 is YENEEA in the germline V gene. This CDR3 comprises 13 residues. V lost 0 bases to trimming and J lost 12 bases, with 12 bases between them.

Sequenced sample: blood. The chain links TRBV11-3 to TRBJ2-1, with TRBD1 as a possible D gene (6 bases). The TCR was taken from an older man in good health. In nucleotides, the CDR3 is TGTGCCAGCAGCTTAGACAGTCTAGGGGGGCAGTTCTTC. Translation: CASSLDSLGGQFF.